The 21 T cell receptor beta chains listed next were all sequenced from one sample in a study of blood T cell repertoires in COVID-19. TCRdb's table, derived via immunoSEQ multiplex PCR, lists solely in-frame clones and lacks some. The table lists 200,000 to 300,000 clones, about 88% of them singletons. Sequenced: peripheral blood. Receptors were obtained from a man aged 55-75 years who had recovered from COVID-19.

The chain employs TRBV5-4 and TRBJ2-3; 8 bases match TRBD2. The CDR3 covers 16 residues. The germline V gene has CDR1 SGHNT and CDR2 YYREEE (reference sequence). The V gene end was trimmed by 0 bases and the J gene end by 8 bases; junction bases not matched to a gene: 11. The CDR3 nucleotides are TGTGCCAGCAGCTTGGCCGGGCGGGGGGACCGAACTACGCAGTATTTT. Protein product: CASSLAGRGDRTTQYF.

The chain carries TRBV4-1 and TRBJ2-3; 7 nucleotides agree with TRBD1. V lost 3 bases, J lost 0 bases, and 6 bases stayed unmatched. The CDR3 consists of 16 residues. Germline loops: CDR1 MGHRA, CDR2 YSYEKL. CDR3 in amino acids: CASSQPDRVSTDTQYF. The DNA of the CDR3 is TGCGCCAGCAGCCAGCCCGACAGGGTTAGCACAGATACGCAGTATTTT.

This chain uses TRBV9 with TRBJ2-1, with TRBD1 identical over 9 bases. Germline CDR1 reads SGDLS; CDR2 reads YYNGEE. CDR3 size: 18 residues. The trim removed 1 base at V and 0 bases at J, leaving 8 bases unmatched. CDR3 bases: TGTGCCAGCAGCGTAACGGACAGGGGCTTAAGCTCCTACAATGAGCAGTTCTTC. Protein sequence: CASSVTDRGLSSYNEQFF.

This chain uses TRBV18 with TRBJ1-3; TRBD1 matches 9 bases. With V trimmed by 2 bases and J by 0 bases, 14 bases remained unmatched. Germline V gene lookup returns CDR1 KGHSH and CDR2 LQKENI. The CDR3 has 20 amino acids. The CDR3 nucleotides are TGTGCCAGCTCACCAAGTGGGACAGGGTTGTCCAGTTACTCTGGAAACACCATATATTTT. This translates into CASSPSGTGLSSYSGNTIYF.

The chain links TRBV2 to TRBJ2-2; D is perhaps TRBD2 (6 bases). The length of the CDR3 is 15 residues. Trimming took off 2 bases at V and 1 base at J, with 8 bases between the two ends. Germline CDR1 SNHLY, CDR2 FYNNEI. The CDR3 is CASSEQGLNTGELFF. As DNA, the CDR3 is TGTGCCAGCAGTGAACAGGGACTGAACACCGGGGAGCTGTTTTTT.

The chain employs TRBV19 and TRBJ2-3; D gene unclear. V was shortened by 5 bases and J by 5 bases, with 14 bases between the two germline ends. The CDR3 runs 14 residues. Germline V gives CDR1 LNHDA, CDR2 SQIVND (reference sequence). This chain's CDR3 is CASSPRSLLDTQYF. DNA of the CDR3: TGTGCCAGTAGTCCCCGTAGCCTGTTAGATACGCAGTATTTT.

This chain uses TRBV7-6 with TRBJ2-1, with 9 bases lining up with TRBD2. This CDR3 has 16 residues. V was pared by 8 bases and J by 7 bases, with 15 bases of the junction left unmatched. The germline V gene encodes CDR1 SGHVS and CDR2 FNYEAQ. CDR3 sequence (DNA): TGTGCCAGCGGGTCCTCTAGCGGGGTAGGTTTGAATGAGCAGTTCTTC. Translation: CASGSSSGVGLNEQFF.

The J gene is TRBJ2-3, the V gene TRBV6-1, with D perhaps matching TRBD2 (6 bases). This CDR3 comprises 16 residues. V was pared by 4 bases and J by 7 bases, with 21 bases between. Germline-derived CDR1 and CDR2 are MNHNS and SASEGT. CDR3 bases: TGTGCCAGCAGTGGGGGAGGACCCCGGACGATTCATACGCAGTATTTT. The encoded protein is CASSGGGPRTIHTQYF.

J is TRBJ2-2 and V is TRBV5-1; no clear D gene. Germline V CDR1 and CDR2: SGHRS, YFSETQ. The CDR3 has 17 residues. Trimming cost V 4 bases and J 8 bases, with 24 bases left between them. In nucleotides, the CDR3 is TGCGCCAGCAGCCCTCGCGCCCACGATACCTCAGGAGGGGAGCTGTTTTTT. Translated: CASSPRAHDTSGGELFF. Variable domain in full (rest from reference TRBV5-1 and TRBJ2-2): KAGVTQTPRYLIKTRGQQVTLSCSPISGHRSVSWYQQTPGQGLQFLFEYFSETQRNKGNFPGRFSGRQFSNSRSEMNVSTLELGDSALYLCASSPRAHDTSGGELFFGEGSRLTVL.

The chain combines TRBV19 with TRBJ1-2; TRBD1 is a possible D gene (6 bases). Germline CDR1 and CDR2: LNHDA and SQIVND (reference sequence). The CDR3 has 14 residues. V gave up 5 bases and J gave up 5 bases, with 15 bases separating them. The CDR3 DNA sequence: TGTGCCAGTAGTCAACCAGGGGAGAGGTATGGCTACACCTTC. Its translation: CASSQPGERYGYTF.

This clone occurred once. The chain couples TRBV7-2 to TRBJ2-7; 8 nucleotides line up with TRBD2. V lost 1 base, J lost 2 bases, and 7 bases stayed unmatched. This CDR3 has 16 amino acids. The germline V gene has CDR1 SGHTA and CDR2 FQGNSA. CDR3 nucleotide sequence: TGTGCCAGCAGCTTAGATACTAGCGGAATAACCTACGAGCAGTACTTC. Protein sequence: CASSLDTSGITYEQYF.

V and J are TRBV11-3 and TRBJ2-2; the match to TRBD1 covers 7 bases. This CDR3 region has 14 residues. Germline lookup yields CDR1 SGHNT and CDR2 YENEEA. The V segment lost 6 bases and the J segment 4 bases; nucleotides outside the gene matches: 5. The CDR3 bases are TGTGCCAGCAGGACAGGGTCGGTCACCGGGGAGCTGTTTTTT. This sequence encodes CASRTGSVTGELFF.

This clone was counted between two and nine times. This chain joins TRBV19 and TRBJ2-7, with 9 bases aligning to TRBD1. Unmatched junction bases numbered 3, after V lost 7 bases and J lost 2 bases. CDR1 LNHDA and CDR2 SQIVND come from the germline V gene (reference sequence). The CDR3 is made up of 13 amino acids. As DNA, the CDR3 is TGTGCCAGTACCCGGACAGGGGCCTACGAGCAGTACTTC. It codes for CASTRTGAYEQYF.

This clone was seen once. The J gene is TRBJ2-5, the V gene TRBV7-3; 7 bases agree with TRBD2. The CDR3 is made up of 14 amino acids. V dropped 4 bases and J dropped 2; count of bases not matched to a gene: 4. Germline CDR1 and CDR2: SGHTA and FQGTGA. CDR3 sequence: CASSSGGRQETQYF. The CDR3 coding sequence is TGTGCCAGCAGCTCGGGGGGAAGGCAAGAGACCCAGTACTTC.

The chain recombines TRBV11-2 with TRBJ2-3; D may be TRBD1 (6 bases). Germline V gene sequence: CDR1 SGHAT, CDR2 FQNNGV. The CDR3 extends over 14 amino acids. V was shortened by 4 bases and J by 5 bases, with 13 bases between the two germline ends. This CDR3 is CASSSRQGRDTQYF. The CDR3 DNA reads TGTGCCAGCAGCTCGAGGCAGGGGCGAGATACGCAGTATTTT.

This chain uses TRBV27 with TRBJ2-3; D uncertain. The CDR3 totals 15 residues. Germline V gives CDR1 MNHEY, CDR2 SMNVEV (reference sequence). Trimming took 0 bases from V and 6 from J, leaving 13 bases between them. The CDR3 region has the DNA TGTGCCAGCAGTTTATCGCGCGAGGCTATTGATACGCAGTATTTT. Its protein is CASSLSREAIDTQYF.

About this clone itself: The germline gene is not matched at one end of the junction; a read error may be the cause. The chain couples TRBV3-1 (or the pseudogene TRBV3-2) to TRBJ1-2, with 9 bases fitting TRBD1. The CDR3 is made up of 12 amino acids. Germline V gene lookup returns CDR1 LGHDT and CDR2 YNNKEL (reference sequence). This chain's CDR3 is CASSQLQGATFF. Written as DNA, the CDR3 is TGTGCCAGCAGCCAACTACAGGGGGCGACGTTCTTC.

CDR3 in amino acids: CASSYSGNQETQYF. CDR3 sequence (DNA): TGTGCCAGCAGCTACTCCGGGAACCAAGAGACCCAGTACTTC. The rearrangement joins TRBV7-3 to TRBJ2-5, with D maybe TRBD2 (5 bases). CDR1 and CDR2 from the germline V gene are SGHTA and FQGTGA. This CDR3 spans 14 amino acids. V lost 4 bases to trimming and J lost 0 bases, with 9 bases between them. The full variable domain, rest sourced from reference TRBV7-3 and TRBJ2-5, is GAGVSQTPSNKVTEKGKYVELRCDPISGHTALYWYRQSLGQGPEFLIYFQGTGAADDSGLPNDRFFAVRPEGSVSTLKIQRTERGDSAVYLCASSYSGNQETQYFGPGTRLLVL.

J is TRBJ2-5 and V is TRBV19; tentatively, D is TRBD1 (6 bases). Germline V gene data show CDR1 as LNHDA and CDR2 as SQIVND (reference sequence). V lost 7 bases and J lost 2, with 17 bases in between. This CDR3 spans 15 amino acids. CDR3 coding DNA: TGTGCCAGTACACCTGGGGGCAGGCTACAAGAGACCCAGTACTTC. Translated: CASTPGGRLQETQYF. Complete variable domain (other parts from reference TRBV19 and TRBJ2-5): DGGITQSPKYLFRKEGQNVTLSCEQNLNHDAMYWYRQDPGQGLRLIYYSQIVNDFQKGDIAEGYSVSREKKESFPLTVTSAQKNPTAFYLCASTPGGRLQETQYFGPGTRLLVL.

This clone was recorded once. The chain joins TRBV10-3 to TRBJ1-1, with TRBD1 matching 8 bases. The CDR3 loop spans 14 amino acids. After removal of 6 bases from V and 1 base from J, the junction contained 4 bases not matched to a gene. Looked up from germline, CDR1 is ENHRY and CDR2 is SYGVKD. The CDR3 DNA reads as TGTGCCATCAGAAGGACAGGGCAGAACACTGAAGCTTTCTTT. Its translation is CAIRRTGQNTEAFF.

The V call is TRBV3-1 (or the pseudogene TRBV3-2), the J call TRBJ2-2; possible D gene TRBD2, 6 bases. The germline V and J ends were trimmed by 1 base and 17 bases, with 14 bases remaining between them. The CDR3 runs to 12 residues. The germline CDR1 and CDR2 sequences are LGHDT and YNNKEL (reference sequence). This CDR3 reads CASSQVTGVLFF. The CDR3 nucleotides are TGTGCCAGCAGCCAAGTGACGGGGGTACTATTTTTT.